The sequence of this T cell receptor beta chain was determined in a study of OX40 agonist ivuxolimab in advanced cancers. Using immunoSEQ multiplex PCR, the repertoire was profiled, and TCRdb retains in-frame clones only, with some absent. The sample contains some 30,000 clones, over 80% of which appear only once. To note about this clone: Its matching antigen is unknown.

V shed 5 bases, J shed 2 bases, and the junction held 7 bases outside the gene matches. Per the germline V gene, CDR1 is SEHNR and CDR2 is FQNEAQ (reference sequence). The CDR3 extends over 15 amino acids. Study conclusions and caveats: Clones of CD4+ and CD8+ blood T cells grew by week 6 at doses of 0.1 to 3.0 mg/kg. Several nonresponders also turned out to have low normalized T-cell clonal expansion.

This sequence was found in an adult with an advanced solid tumor such as melanoma, head and neck, liver or kidney cancer. Sample: CD4+ or CD8+ T cells sorted from blood, taken in a trial of the OX40 agonist ivuxolimab. The chain joins TRBV7-9 to TRBJ2-7; TRBD2 agrees at 9 bases. The CDR3 region has the DNA TGTGCCAGCAGCCCGATAGCGGGAGCGACCTACGAGCAGTACTTC. It is translated as CASSPIAGATYEQYF.